The sequence of this T cell receptor beta chain was determined in a study of T-cell memory formation after mild COVID-19. The CDR3 spans 14 residues. TCRdb recomputed calls from the 5' RACE reads with MiXCR, one row per CDR3 protein. This sample has under 200,000 distinct CDR3 sequences, with roughly 31% found just once. The source of this sequence is an adult woman who had mild COVID-19 (a few samples of this study predate the infection). Cell type and time point are not known. This chain joins TRBV21-1 and TRBJ2-7; TRBD1 was called by the table and not checked on the DNA. TRBV21-1 is a pseudogene. The sample taken for sequencing was PBMCs or a T cell subset sorted from them (not recorded which). CDR3 coding DNA: TGTGCCAGAGTTTCAACGGGACAGGGATACGAGCAGTACTTC. Protein product: CARVSTGQGYEQYF.